A single sample is the source of the 9 T cell receptor beta chains below, sequenced in a study of T cell clusters in autoimmune cytopenias. TRB was amplified from about 260 ng of peripheral blood genomic DNA per sample. TRB rearrangements were amplified by touch-down multiplex PCR with mixed TRB-A/B primers. TCRdb reprocessed the multiplex PCR reads and stores each CDR3 protein as one record, lacking DNA. The sample's table shows over 2,000 distinct CDR3 sequences. Specimen: peripheral blood. All receptors come from a human donor with an autoimmune cytopenia or autoimmune hepatitis (not recorded which).

The V call is TRBV5-1, the J call TRBJ2-1; TCRdb calls TRBD2, which cannot be checked without DNA. Per germline, CDR1 SGHRS and CDR2 YFSETQ. CDR3 length: 15 residues. The CDR3 loop is CASSQGLERGTEQFF.

This clonotype counts as medium-sized by frequency. The chain joins TRBV6-5 to TRBJ2-3; the TCRdb D gene call, TRBD1, has no DNA to confirm it. The CDR3 loop spans 14 amino acids. Per germline, CDR1 MNHEY and CDR2 SVGAGI. CDR3 protein: CASSYRGLTDTQYF.

Measured by frequency, this clonotype is medium-sized. This chain connects TRBV5-4 to TRBJ1-2; with no DNA, the TCRdb D assignment of TRBD1 cannot be verified. Germline CDR1 reads SGHNT; CDR2 reads YYREEE (reference sequence). CDR3 length equals 15 residues. This chain's CDR3 is CASSSPGQWGYGYTF.

This chain connects TRBV4-2 to TRBJ2-7; TCRdb gives TRBD2 as the D gene, but with no DNA this cannot be confirmed. Germline V gene data show CDR1 as LGHNA and CDR2 as YNFKEQ. The CDR3 is made up of 16 amino acids. CDR3 loop: CASSRPDLAGVGEQYF.

Its frequency marks this clonotype as medium-sized. V usage is TRBV5-4 and J usage is TRBJ2-3; the D call of TRBD2 rests on TCRdb alone, since no DNA is present to check it. The CDR3 is made up of 17 amino acids. CDR1 and CDR2 from the germline V gene are SGHNT and YYREEE (reference sequence). The CDR3: CASSLASTSGGGDTQYF.

This clonotype is medium-sized by frequency. The V and J genes are TRBV18 and TRBJ1-4; TCRdb designates TRBD1, a call that cannot be tested without DNA. The CDR3 is 16 residues long. The germline CDR1 and CDR2 sequences are KGHSH and LQKENI. CDR3 protein: CASSPMPGGAGEKLFF.

This clonotype counts as medium-sized by frequency. The chain couples TRBV19 to TRBJ2-7; the TCRdb call, TRBD2, lacks DNA for checking. CDR3 length equals 16 residues. Germline V CDR1 and CDR2: LNHDA, SQIVND (reference sequence). The CDR3 loop is CASSPPGSGRAAEQYF.

The rearrangement uses TRBV12-3 or TRBV12-4 and TRBJ2-2; TCRdb's D call of TRBD1 is untestable without DNA. This CDR3 spans 15 amino acids. CDR3 in amino acids: CASSWTGLITGELFF.

V and J are TRBV20-1 and TRBJ1-5; TCRdb reports TRBD1, a call that lacks DNA to check it against. Germline CDR1 is DFQATT and CDR2 is SNEGSKA (reference sequence). The CDR3 extends over 15 amino acids. The CDR3 loop reads CSARETGYSNQPQHF.